The subject of this entry is one T cell receptor (beta chain). What this receptor recognizes is not known. No base-level quality is on record; no much larger clone is a single base apart. This entry comes from a study of blood T cell repertoires in COVID-19 (dated by TCRdb to about 2020). For context, the study as a whole: The collaborator samples originated in the United States, Italy and Spain and spanned the acute and convalescent phases of COVID-19. Deeply sampled blood TCRbeta repertoires from subjects exposed to, actively infected with, or recovered from COVID-19 were included in the dataset. A freely available public database, intended as a resource for researchers studying the immune response to SARS-CoV-2, is where the repertoires were released. Where available, HLA class I and class II types were obtained from metadata supplied by the sample provider rather than from assay-based typing. Samples were obtained from the ongoing ImmuneRACE study (first 160 participants) and from about 1,300 subjects provided by 6 global collaborators. The prospective study material was composed of cDNA or gDNA derived from T cells, B-cell-depleted T cells, or PBMCs. Sample metadata almost always included a de-identified subject ID, COVID-19 status, age in years and sex.

The V end loses 0 bases and the J end loses 3 bases, and a stretch of 6 bases separates them. CDR1 and CDR2 are drawn from the germline V gene (reference sequence): LNHDA, SQIVND. The CDR3, from cysteine to phenylalanine, totals 13 residues. Of the read, only the CDR3 DNA is kept; its 39 bases are in frame from base 1. The immunoSEQ Assay, a bias-controlled multiplex PCR, was used to amplify TCRbeta CDR3 regions from genomic DNA. In the original analysis: Within the assay, amplification of reference gene primers was used to estimate how many nucleated cells each sample contained. To quantify the absolute abundance of each unique TCRbeta CDR3 rearrangement, sequence reads were collapsed and filtered. For each sample, productive Simpson clonality was calculated as the square root of Simpson's diversity index across productive rearrangements. TCRdb retrieved this table from immuneACCESS and kept in-frame rearrangements only. Not all clones are present; in checked studies, unresolved V genes account for under half, and no reason is known for the remainder. Clonal size and the V and J genes are those of that table, whereas D and trimming came from the DNA. The sample yields approximately 69,000 clones; roughly 80% were counted once. The ten biggest clones cover more than 15% of the sample.

Findings and caveats that apply to the study as a whole: Clinical and demographic metadata were provided uncurated, with the amount varying by source and participant.

Collaborating institutions collected whole blood in K2EDTA tubes following their own protocols. For TCRbeta analysis, collaborators shipped samples as frozen whole blood, isolated PBMCs, or DNA extracted from either of those sample types. Sequences were obtained from peripheral blood. Rearrangement joined TRBV19 to TRBJ2-7, with the D gene not clear enough to name. The receptor comes from a man in his 60s with acute or convalescent COVID-19. The CDR3 region: CASSIDPGYEQYF. The nucleotide sequence reads TGTGCCAGTAGTATAGATCCCGGCTACGAGCAGTACTTC.